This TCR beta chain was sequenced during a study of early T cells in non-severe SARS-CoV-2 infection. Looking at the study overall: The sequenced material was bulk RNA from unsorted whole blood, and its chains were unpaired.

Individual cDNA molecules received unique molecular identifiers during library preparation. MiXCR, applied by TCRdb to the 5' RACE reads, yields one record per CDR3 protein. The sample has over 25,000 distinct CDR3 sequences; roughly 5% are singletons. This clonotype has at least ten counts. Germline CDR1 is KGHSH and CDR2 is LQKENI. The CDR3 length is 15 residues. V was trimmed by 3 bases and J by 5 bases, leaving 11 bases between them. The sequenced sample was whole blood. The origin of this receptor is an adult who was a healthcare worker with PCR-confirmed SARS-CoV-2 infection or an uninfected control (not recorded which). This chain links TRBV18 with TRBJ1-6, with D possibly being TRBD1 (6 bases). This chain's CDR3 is CASSPPGDNNSPLHF. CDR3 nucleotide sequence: TGTGCCAGCTCACCCCCGGGGGACAATAATTCACCCCTCCACTTT.